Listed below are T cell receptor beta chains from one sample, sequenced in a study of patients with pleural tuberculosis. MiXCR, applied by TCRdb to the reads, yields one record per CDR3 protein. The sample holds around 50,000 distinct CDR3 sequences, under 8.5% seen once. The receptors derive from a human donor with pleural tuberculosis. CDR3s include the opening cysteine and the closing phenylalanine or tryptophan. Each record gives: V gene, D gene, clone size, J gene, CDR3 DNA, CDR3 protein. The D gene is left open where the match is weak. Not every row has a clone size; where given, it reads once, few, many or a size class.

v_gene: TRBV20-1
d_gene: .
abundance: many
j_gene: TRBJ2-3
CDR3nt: TGCAGTGCTCGGGGAATTCGGTCGACAGATACGCAGTATTTT
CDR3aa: CSARGIRSTDTQYF

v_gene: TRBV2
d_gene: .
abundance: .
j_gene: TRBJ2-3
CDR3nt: TGTGCCAGCAGGGATTATACGGATACGCAGTATTTT
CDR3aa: CASRDYTDTQYF

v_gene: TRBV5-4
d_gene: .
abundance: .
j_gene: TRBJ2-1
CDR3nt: TGTGCCAGCAGCTCAGAACTGATGAAGCAGTTCTTC
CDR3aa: CASSSELMKQFF

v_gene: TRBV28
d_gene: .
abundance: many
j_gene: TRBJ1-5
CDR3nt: TGTGCCAGCAGGCACTCCACCCTCATACAGGACCCCGGGCATTTT
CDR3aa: CASRHSTLIQDPGHF

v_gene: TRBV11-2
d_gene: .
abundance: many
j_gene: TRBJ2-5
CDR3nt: TGTGCCAGCAGCTTGATTGGGGGCACCCAAGAGACCCAGTACTTC
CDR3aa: CASSLIGGTQETQYF

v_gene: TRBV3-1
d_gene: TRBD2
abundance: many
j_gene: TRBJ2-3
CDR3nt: TGTGCCAGCAGAGGACTAGTTGCCGATACGCAGTATTTT
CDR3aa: CASRGLVADTQYF

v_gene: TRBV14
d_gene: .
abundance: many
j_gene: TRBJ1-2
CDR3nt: TGTGCCAGCAGCCCGGTCGGGGGTCGCGGCTACACCTTC
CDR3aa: CASSPVGGRGYTF

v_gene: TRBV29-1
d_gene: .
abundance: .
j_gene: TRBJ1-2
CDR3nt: TGCAGCGTCAAAGGCCCCTATGATGGCTACACCTTC
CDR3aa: CSVKGPYDGYTF

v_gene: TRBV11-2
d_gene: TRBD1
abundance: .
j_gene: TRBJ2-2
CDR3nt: TGTGCCAGCAGCTTAAATCGGCAGGGGGCGATGAACACCGGGGAGCTGTTTTTT
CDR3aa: CASSLNRQGAMNTGELFF

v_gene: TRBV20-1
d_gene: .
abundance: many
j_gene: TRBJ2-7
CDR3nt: TGCAGTGCCAAGACTTTCGGGGAGCAGTACTTC
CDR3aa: CSAKTFGEQYF

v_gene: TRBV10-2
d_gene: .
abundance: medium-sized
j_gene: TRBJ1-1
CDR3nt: TGCGCCAGCAGTGAAGTCAGCCTTAACACTGAAGCTTTCTTT
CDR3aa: CASSEVSLNTEAFF

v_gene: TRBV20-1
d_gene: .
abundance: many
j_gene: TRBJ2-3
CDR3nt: TGCAGTGCTAGAAACCCTAAGACAGATACGCAGTATTTT
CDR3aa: CSARNPKTDTQYF

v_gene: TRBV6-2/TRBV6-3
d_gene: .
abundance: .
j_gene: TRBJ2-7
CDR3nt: TGTGCCAGCAGTTACCCCCCGACGCTTTCAGGGGACTACTACGAGCAGTACTTC
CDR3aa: CASSYPPTLSGDYYEQYF

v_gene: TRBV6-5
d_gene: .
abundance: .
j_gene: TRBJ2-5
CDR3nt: TGTGCCAGCAGTTTAAGTATCCAAGAGACCCAGTACTTC
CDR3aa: CASSLSIQETQYF

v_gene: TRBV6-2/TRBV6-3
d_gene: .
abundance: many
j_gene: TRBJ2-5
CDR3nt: TGTGCCAGCAGTTACTCGGGGATAGGATATGAAGAGACCCAGTACTTC
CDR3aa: CASSYSGIGYEETQYF

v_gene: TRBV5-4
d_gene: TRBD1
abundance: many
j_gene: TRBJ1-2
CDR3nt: TGTGCCAGCAGCTCTTGGACAGGGGGCGATGGCTACACCTTC
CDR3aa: CASSSWTGGDGYTF

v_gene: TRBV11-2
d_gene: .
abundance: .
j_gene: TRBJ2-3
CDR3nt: TGTGCCAGCAGCGCCATTTTTAGCACAGATACGCAGTATTTT
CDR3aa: CASSAIFSTDTQYF

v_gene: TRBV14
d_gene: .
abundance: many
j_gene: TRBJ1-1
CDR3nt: TGTGCCAGCAGCCAAGATGGGAAGGACAGAGTGAACACTGAAGCTTTCTTT
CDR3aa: CASSQDGKDRVNTEAFF

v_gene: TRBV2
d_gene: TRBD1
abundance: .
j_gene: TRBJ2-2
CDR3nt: TGTGCCAGCAGGACAGGGACGAACACCGGGGAGCTGTTTTTT
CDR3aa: CASRTGTNTGELFF